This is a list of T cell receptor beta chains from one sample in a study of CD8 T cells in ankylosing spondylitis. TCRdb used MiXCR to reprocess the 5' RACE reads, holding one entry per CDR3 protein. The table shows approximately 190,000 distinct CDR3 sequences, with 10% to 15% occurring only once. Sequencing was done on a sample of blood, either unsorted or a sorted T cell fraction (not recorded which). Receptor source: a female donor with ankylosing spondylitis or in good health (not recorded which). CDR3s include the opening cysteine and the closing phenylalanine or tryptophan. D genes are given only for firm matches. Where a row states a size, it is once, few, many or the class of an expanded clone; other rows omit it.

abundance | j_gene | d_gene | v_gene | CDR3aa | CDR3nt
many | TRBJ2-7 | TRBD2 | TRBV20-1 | CSAPPGLEMDEQYF | TGCAGTGCCCCGCCGGGACTAGAAATGGACGAGCAGTACTTC
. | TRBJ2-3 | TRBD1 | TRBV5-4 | CATSIRTGVGTDTQYF | TGTGCCACCTCGATCCGGACAGGGGTGGGCACAGATACGCAGTATTTT
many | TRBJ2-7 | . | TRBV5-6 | CASSSGHFEQYF | TGTGCCAGCAGCTCTGGCCATTTTGAGCAGTACTTC
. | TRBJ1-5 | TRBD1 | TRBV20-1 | CSARDRGQGTPSNQPQHF | TGCAGTGCTAGAGATAGGGGACAGGGTACTCCTAGCAATCAGCCCCAGCATTTT
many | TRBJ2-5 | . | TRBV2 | CASSEARGFEETQYF | TGTGCCAGCAGTGAGGCCAGGGGATTCGAAGAGACCCAGTACTTC
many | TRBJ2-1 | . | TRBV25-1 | CASSERLEFDEQFF | TGTGCCAGCAGTGAACGACTGGAGTTTGATGAGCAGTTCTTC
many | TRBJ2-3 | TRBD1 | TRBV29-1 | CSVEPRTGGADTQYF | TGCAGCGTTGAGCCGCGGACAGGGGGCGCAGATACGCAGTATTTT
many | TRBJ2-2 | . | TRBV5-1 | CASSTLGTAGELFF | TGCGCCAGCAGCACCTTAGGTACGGCCGGGGAGCTGTTTTTT
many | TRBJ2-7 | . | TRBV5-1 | CASSLEPAGSFEQYF | TGCGCCAGCAGCTTGGAGCCAGCGGGCTCGTTTGAGCAGTACTTC
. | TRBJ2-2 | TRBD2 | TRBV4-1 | CASGGVAGDFTGELFF | TGCGCCAGCGGGGGGGTCGCTGGGGATTTCACCGGGGAGCTGTTTTTT
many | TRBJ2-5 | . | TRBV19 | CASSPLEGGKTQYF | TGTGCCAGTAGTCCACTGGAGGGGGGAAAGACCCAGTACTTC
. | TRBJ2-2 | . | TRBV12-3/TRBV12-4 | CASSSTVNTGELFF | TGTGCCAGCAGTTCGACAGTAAACACCGGGGAGCTGTTTTTT
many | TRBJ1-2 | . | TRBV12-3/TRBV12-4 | CASSFTNYGYTF | TGTGCCAGCAGTTTCACTAACTATGGCTACACCTTC
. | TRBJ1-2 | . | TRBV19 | CAISTQSLGGYTF | TGTGCCATTAGTACCCAGAGTCTGGGTGGCTACACCTTC
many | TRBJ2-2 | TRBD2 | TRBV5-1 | CASSLLAGTNTGELFF | TGCGCCAGCAGCTTGTTAGCGGGGACGAACACCGGGGAGCTGTTTTTT
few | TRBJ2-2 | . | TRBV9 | CASSVVGGTGELFF | TGTGCCAGCAGCGTTGTGGGCGGGACCGGGGAGCTGTTTTTT
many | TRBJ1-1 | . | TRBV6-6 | CASSVKAATEAFF | TGTGCCAGCAGTGTCAAGGCAGCTACTGAAGCTTTCTTT
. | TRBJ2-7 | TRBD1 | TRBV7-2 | CASRLPGQGAIYEQYF | TGTGCCAGCAGGCTGCCGGGACAGGGAGCCATCTACGAGCAGTACTTC
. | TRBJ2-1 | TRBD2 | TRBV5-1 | CTSSPILAGGHNEQFF | TGCACTAGCAGCCCTATTCTAGCGGGAGGTCACAATGAGCAGTTCTTC
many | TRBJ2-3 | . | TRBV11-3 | CASSGQESFSTDTQYF | TGTGCCAGCAGCGGGCAGGAGAGCTTCTCCACAGATACGCAGTATTTT
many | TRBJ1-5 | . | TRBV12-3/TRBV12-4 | CASSLSEGYNQPQHF | TGTGCCAGCAGTTTATCCGAGGGCTACAATCAGCCCCAGCATTTT
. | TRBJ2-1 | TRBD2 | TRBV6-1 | CASRTLAGGKARNEQFF | TGTGCCAGCAGAACGTTGGCGGGAGGCAAGGCAAGAAATGAGCAGTTCTTC
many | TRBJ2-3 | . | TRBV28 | CASLGMGAVRTDTQYF | TGTGCCAGCTTAGGGATGGGAGCGGTGCGTACAGATACGCAGTATTTT
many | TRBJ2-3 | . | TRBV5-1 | CASRGASTDTQYF | TGCGCCAGCAGAGGGGCCAGCACAGATACGCAGTATTTT
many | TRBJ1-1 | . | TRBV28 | CASSDTRMGGNTEAFF | TGTGCCAGCAGTGACACCCGTATGGGGGGGAACACTGAAGCTTTCTTT
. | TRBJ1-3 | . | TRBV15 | CATSRDYGGPSSGNTIYF | TGTGCCACCAGCAGGGACTATGGGGGTCCCAGCTCTGGAAACACCATATATTTT
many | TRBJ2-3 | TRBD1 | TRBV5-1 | CASSPGQGGDTQYF | TGCGCCAGCAGCCCCGGACAGGGAGGAGATACGCAGTATTTT
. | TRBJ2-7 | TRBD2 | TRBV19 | CASTPFSGSPHEQYF | TGTGCCAGTACCCCGTTTAGCGGGAGTCCCCACGAGCAGTACTTC
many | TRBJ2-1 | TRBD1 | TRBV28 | CASSWTGEAYNEQFF | TGTGCCAGCAGTTGGACAGGGGAGGCCTACAATGAGCAGTTCTTC
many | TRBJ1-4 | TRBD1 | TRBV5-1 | CASRPDRGASYEKLFF | TGCGCCAGCAGACCTGACAGGGGGGCCTCTTATGAAAAACTGTTTTTT
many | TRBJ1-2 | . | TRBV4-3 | CASSQATFLEVGYGYTF | TGCGCCAGCAGCCAAGCTACGTTTCTTGAGGTCGGCTATGGCTACACCTTC
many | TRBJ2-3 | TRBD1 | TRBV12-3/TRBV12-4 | CASSPRGQGSTDTQYF | TGTGCCAGCAGTCCTAGGGGGCAGGGGTCCACAGATACGCAGTATTTT
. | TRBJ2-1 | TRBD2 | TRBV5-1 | CASRAGSGGAGEQFF | TGCGCCAGCAGAGCTGGCAGCGGGGGGGCGGGTGAGCAGTTCTTC